This T cell receptor (beta chain) came from a study of T cell responses to AZD1222 COVID-19 vaccine. Generated by immunoSEQ multiplex PCR, the TCRdb table keeps only in-frame clones and is missing some. This sample has about 100,000 clones, with around 93% found just once. Regarding the study as a whole: Spike-specific TCR breadth and depth were elevated following two AZD1222 doses. Baseline serology detected seropositivity in only a handful of AZD1222 recipients. After the peak T cell response, and only then, were repertoires sampled.

Timing groups of about 4 and about 12 weeks for second doses were pooled. As regards this clone: What it recognizes is unknown.

The source is an adult who received the AZD1222 COVID-19 vaccine. Here the sequenced sample was peripheral blood, taken 28 days after the second AZD1222 dose.

As DNA, the CDR3 is TGTGCCATCAGAGATTCGGGGGGCGGGAATCAGCCCCAGCATTTT. Its protein is CAIRDSGGGNQPQHF. The V call is TRBV10-3, the J call TRBJ1-5; D possibly corresponds to TRBD1 (6 bases). Trimming removed 6 bases from V and 4 bases from J, with 16 bases in between. CDR3 size: 15 residues. CDR1 ENHRY and CDR2 SYGVKD come from the germline V gene.